This note documents a single T cell receptor beta chain sequence. V lost 2 bases, J lost 4 bases, and 17 bases lay in between. CDR3 length: 16 residues. CDR1 is MNHEY, CDR2 SVGAGI, per germline. Here immunoSEQ multiplex PCR was the method, and the copy in TCRdb shows in-frame clones only, minus some. The sample yields fewer than 100,000 clones, around 93% seen once. Time point described: cycle 4 day 1 (C4D1), after six to seven weeks of nivolumab. Every one of the patients relapsed after autologous stem cell transplantation (brentuximab vedotin exposure was variable). This sample was included in a study of PD-1 blockade in classical Hodgkin lymphoma.

The TCR originated in a human donor with classical Hodgkin lymphoma. The specimen comprised peripheral blood mononuclear cells (PBMCs), sampled before the fourth cycle of nivolumab. The gene calls are TRBV6-5 and TRBJ1-2; the D gene is possibly TRBD1 (6 bases). CDR3 in amino acids: CASSYTSSGTSYGYTF. The CDR3 DNA sequence: TGTGCCAGCAGTTACACTTCTTCCGGGACAAGCTATGGCTACACCTTC.